Presented here are 9 T cell receptor beta chains from one specimen sequenced in a study of T cells in Graves' hyperthyroidism and ophthalmopathy. What was amplified from RNA transcripts were TCR beta CDR3 regions. Researchers ran a first-round RT-PCR on the TCR CDR3 using the HTBI primer set. TCRdb ran MiXCR on the multiplex PCR reads and lists one entry per CDR3 protein. The sample consists of roughly 400,000 distinct CDR3 sequences, roughly an eighth of them appearing once. The source material was blood. The receptors originated from a man over 45 with Graves' ophthalmopathy.

This chain links TRBV2 with TRBJ1-2; no reliable D call. Germline values: CDR1 SNHLY, CDR2 FYNNEI. Trimming cost V 5 bases and J 3 bases, with 16 bases left between them. This CDR3 spans 15 amino acids. The chain's CDR3 is CASSRFAGEDYGYTF. The CDR3 DNA reads as TGTGCCAGCAGTCGGTTCGCGGGAGAGGACTATGGCTACACCTTC.

This clonotype was counted ten times or more. J is TRBJ1-1 and V is TRBV18; TRBD1 is a possible D gene (5 bases). The CDR3 runs 15 residues. V dropped 2 bases and J dropped 1 base, with 11 bases sitting between them. Germline V gene data show CDR1 as KGHSH and CDR2 as LQKENI. The CDR3 sequence: CASSPTIDRNTEAFF. The CDR3 DNA reads TGTGCCAGCTCACCAACCATCGACAGGAACACTGAAGCTTTCTTT.

The genes are TRBV29-1 and TRBJ1-2, with D possibly TRBD1 on 5 matching bases. The CDR3 spans 12 residues. Germline V gives CDR1 SQVTM, CDR2 ANQGSEA. V lost 4 bases and J 5 bases, leaving 11 bases between the germline ends. DNA for the CDR3: TGCAGCGTTGCGACAGCTGCATATGGCTACACCTTC. Its protein product is CSVATAAYGYTF. Full variable domain (missing parts from reference TRBV29-1 and TRBJ1-2): SAVISQKPSRDICQRGTSLTIQCQVDSQVTMMFWYRQQPGQSLTLIATANQGSEATYESGFVIDKFPISRPNLTFSTLTVSNMSPEDSSIYLCSVATAAYGYTFGSGTRLTVV.

This clonotype has ten or more counts. The J gene is TRBJ2-1, the V gene TRBV3-1; 8 bases match TRBD2. This CDR3 is 14 amino acids long. CDR1 and CDR2 (germline): LGHDT, YNNKEL (reference sequence). V was pared by 1 base and J by 5 bases, with 1 base of the junction left unmatched. DNA for the CDR3: TGTGCCAGCAGCCAAGTCGGGAGGGACAATGAGCAGTTCTTC. Translated: CASSQVGRDNEQFF.

This clonotype was counted at least ten times. The chain employs TRBV28 and TRBJ2-7; 15 positions match TRBD2. The V gene's germline CDR1 is MDHEN and CDR2 SYDVKM. This CDR3 is 15 amino acids long. J lost 2 bases, V lost 8 bases, and 4 bases had no gene match. DNA for the CDR3: TGTGCCAGCGGGGGACTAGCGGGAGGAACCTACGAGCAGTACTTC. Translated: CASGGLAGGTYEQYF. Based on the CDR3 plus reference TRBV28 and TRBJ2-7, the full variable domain is DVKVTQSSRYLVKRTGEKVFLECVQDMDHENMFWYRQDPGLGLRLIYFSYDVKMKEKGDIPEGYSVSREKKERFSLILESASTNQTSMYLCASGGLAGGTYEQYFGPGTRLTVT.

Many counts were recorded for this clonotype. The chain combines TRBV7-8 with TRBJ1-2; TRBD1 aligns across 8 bases. The V gene's germline CDR1 is SGHVS and CDR2 FQNEAQ. The V segment lost 4 bases and the J segment 6 bases; nucleotides outside the gene matches: 4. This CDR3 spans 13 amino acids. The CDR3 nucleotides are TGTGCCAGCAGCTCGGACAGGGACAATGGCTACACCTTC. This sequence encodes CASSSDRDNGYTF.

Turning to this clonotype: This may arise from a read error, as a much more abundant clone is one base away. This rearrangement joins TRBV20-1 to TRBJ2-1; perhaps D is TRBD1 or TRBD2 (5 bases each). Germline assignment: CDR1 DFQATT and CDR2 SNEGSKA (reference sequence). The CDR3 is 13 residues long. Trimming cost V 1 base and J 13 bases, with 17 bases left between them. DNA of the CDR3: TGCAGTGCTAGAGGGGGACCGCAAGAGACCCAGTTCTTC. Residues: CSARGGPQETQFF.

This clonotype was detected a few times. The chain has TRBV27 and TRBJ2-2; D is perhaps TRBD2 (6 bases). CDR1 and CDR2 from the germline V gene are MNHEY and SMNVEV (reference sequence). V dropped 0 bases and J dropped 4 bases, with 9 bases sitting between them. CDR3 size: 15 residues. The CDR3 DNA sequence: TGTGCCAGCAGTTTATCCGGGAGTATCACCGGGGAGCTGTTTTTT. Translated, it gives CASSLSGSITGELFF.

Many counts were recorded for this clonotype. The rearrangement uses TRBV20-1 and TRBJ1-5, with D perhaps matching TRBD1 (6 bases). Germline V gene sequence: CDR1 DFQATT, CDR2 SNEGSKA (reference sequence). The CDR3 spans 12 residues. V lost 5 bases and J 5 bases, leaving 10 bases between the germline ends. The CDR3 spells CSALRQDQPQHF. CDR3 DNA sequence: TGCAGTGCTCTTAGACAGGATCAGCCCCAGCATTTT.